One sample yielded the 20 T cell receptor beta chains listed below, sequenced in a study of CD8 T cells in Susac syndrome. The authors reverse transcribed about 0.5 to 1 ug RNA with random hexamers. A single record per CDR3 protein comes from TCRdb applying MiXCR to the immunoSEQ multiplex PCR reads. The table records 300,000 to 350,000 distinct CDR3 sequences, 92% of them present only once. What was sequenced was CD4+ T cells from PBMCs. The source of these receptors is a human donor with multiple sclerosis.

This clonotype was seen only once. In DNA form, the CDR3 reads TGTGCCAGCAGTGAACGGGTGTGGAATGAAAAACTGTTTTTT. It specifies CASSERVWNEKLFF. V usage is TRBV2 and J usage is TRBJ1-4; no reliable D call. Trimming removed 2 bases from V and 5 bases from J, with 9 bases in between. Germline assignment: CDR1 SNHLY and CDR2 FYNNEI. CDR3 length: 14 amino acids.

The chain employs TRBV7-2 and TRBJ2-1, with 12 nucleotides matching TRBD2. The germline V gene encodes CDR1 SGHTA and CDR2 FQGNSA. This CDR3 has 15 residues. The V and J ends lost 2 bases and 6 bases, in that order; junction bases with no gene match: 2. The CDR3 is CASSLKTSGSNEQFF. CDR3 nucleotides: TGTGCCAGCAGCTTAAAGACTAGCGGGAGCAATGAGCAGTTCTTC.

V and J are TRBV7-2 and TRBJ2-7; TRBD2 aligns across 10 bases. The junction had 9 bases not matched to a gene; V was cut back by 5 bases and J by 5 bases. CDR3 length equals 15 residues. Germline V lookup: CDR1 SGHTA, CDR2 FQGNSA. CDR3 bases: TGTGCCAGCAGCCTGGTGGCTAGCGGGAGTGACGAGCAGTACTTC. Amino acids: CASSLVASGSDEQYF.

CDR3 sequence reads: CASSLGGWTNEKLFF. CDR3 DNA: TGTGCCAGCAGCTTAGGAGGGTGGACTAATGAAAAACTGTTTTTT. The J gene is TRBJ1-4, the V gene TRBV7-2; no clear D. The ends were cut back, 1 base at V and 2 bases at J, with 8 bases in the middle. The length of the CDR3 is 15 residues. Germline V gives CDR1 SGHTA, CDR2 FQGNSA.

The V gene is TRBV20-1, the J gene TRBJ2-5; D may be TRBD2 (5 bases). The CDR3 consists of 15 residues. V was shortened by 0 bases and J by 5 bases, with 16 bases between the two germline ends. Germline V CDR1 and CDR2: DFQATT, SNEGSKA (reference sequence). DNA of the CDR3: TGCAGTGCTAGAGAGAAAGGACTCGCCCAGGAGACCCAGTACTTC. Translation: CSAREKGLAQETQYF.

The chain uses TRBV29-1 and TRBJ2-1; TRBD2 agrees at 10 bases. J was trimmed by 0 bases and V by 0 bases; bases with no gene match: 8. Germline V gives CDR1 SQVTM, CDR2 ANQGSEA. CDR3 length: 18 amino acids. The CDR3: CSVEDLGAGGSSYNEQFF. CDR3 nucleotide sequence: TGCAGCGTTGAAGATTTGGGAGCGGGGGGGAGCTCCTACAATGAGCAGTTCTTC.

The V and J genes are TRBV13 and TRBJ2-1; 8 nucleotides align to TRBD1. Germline CDR1 is PRHDT and CDR2 is FYEKMQ (reference sequence). This CDR3 is 15 amino acids long. The V segment lost 3 bases and the J segment 6 bases; nucleotides outside the gene matches: 7. The CDR3 is CASSFDRGRRNEQFF. In DNA, the CDR3 is TGTGCCAGCAGCTTCGACAGGGGTCGTCGCAATGAGCAGTTCTTC. Looking up the rest from reference TRBV13 and TRBJ2-1 gives the full variable domain: AAGVIQSPRHLIKEKRETATLKCYPIPRHDTVYWYQQGPGQDPQFLISFYEKMQSDKGSIPDRFSAQQFSDYHSELNMSSLELGDSALYFCASSFDRGRRNEQFFGPGTRLTVL.

The V gene is TRBV29-1, the J gene TRBJ2-3; TRBD2 matches 8 bases. The germline V gene has CDR1 SQVTM and CDR2 ANQGSEA. J gave up 3 bases and V 8 bases, and 13 bases lay outside the gene matches. The CDR3 is 15 amino acids. The CDR3 nucleotides are TGCAGCACCGCTGGTGGGTTAGCGGGGACAGATACGCAGTATTTT. It encodes CSTAGGLAGTDTQYF.

The chain combines TRBV11-2 with TRBJ2-3; the D gene could be TRBD1 or TRBD2 (5 bases each). V lost 5 bases and J 2 bases, leaving 11 bases between the germline ends. The CDR3 has 14 amino acids. Per the germline V gene, CDR1 is SGHAT and CDR2 is FQNNGV. The CDR3 nucleotides read TGTGCCAGCAGCGTACGAGGGGCCACAGATACGCAGTATTTT. As protein: CASSVRGATDTQYF.

The chain links TRBV9 to TRBJ1-2, with 7 bases fitting TRBD1. The V and J ends lost 4 bases and 6 bases, in that order; junction bases with no gene match: 3. Germline V CDR1 and CDR2: SGDLS, YYNGEE. CDR3 length: 12 residues. The CDR3 nucleotides are TGTGCCAGCAGCCACGACAGGGATGGCTACACCTTC. Translated: CASSHDRDGYTF.

This chain joins TRBV30 and TRBJ1-4; a weak D match, TRBD1 (6 bases). Germline V gene lookup returns CDR1 GTSNPN and CDR2 SVGIG (reference sequence). The CDR3 is made up of 13 amino acids. V lost 6 bases and J 7 bases, leaving 15 bases between the germline ends. As DNA, the CDR3 is TGTGCCTGCCTTAGGGGGGTTGGTGAAAAACTGTTTTTT. This sequence encodes CACLRGVGEKLFF.

This rearrangement joins TRBV18 to TRBJ2-1; tentatively, D is TRBD2 (5 bases). CDR1 and CDR2 from the germline V gene are KGHSH and LQKENI. V lost 5 bases and J 2 bases, leaving 13 bases between the germline ends. The CDR3 length is 15 residues. This chain's CDR3 is CASSLGNGAYNEQFF. CDR3 in DNA: TGTGCCAGCTCATTGGGGAACGGGGCCTACAATGAGCAGTTCTTC.

The chain has TRBV28 and TRBJ2-2; no definite D call. Deletions cut 7 bases from V and 6 bases from J, with 9 bases between. Germline V gene data show CDR1 as MDHEN and CDR2 as SYDVKM. The CDR3 sequence is 12 residues long. This CDR3 is CASTRWAGELFF. Here the CDR3 DNA reads TGTGCCAGCACCAGATGGGCCGGGGAGCTGTTTTTT.

Only one count was recorded for this clonotype. The chain recombines TRBV29-1 with TRBJ1-1; D is undetermined. Germline CDR1 is SQVTM and CDR2 is ANQGSEA. Trimming pared 1 base from V and 1 base from J, leaving 7 bases between. This CDR3 spans 13 amino acids. The DNA for the CDR3 is TGCAGCGTTGAAGCTTTCAGGAACACTGAAGCTTTCTTT. It yields the protein CSVEAFRNTEAFF.

The chain uses TRBV6-2 or TRBV6-3 and TRBJ2-3; D remains unclear. The ends were cut back, 1 base at V and 5 bases at J, with 7 bases in the middle. The CDR3 totals 13 residues. Germline V gene lookup returns CDR1 MNHEY and CDR2 SVGEGT. The CDR3 is CASSYYPGDTQYF. In nucleotides, the CDR3 is TGTGCCAGCAGTTACTACCCGGGAGATACGCAGTATTTT.

This chain connects TRBV11-2 to TRBJ2-1; 9 bases map to TRBD2. In germline, CDR1 is SGHAT, CDR2 FQNNGV. V lost 1 base to trimming and J lost 7 bases; unmatched junction nucleotides: 5. The CDR3 runs to 15 residues. Here the CDR3 DNA reads TGTGCCAGCAGCTTAGTTGTGACTAGCGGAAATGAGCAGTTCTTC. Protein: CASSLVVTSGNEQFF.

This rearrangement joins TRBV4-2 to TRBJ2-3; 10 nucleotides align to TRBD2. There are 15 residues in the CDR3. Germline V CDR1 and CDR2: LGHNA, YNFKEQ. Trimming took 4 bases from V and 7 from J; bases not matched to a gene: 8. The CDR3 nucleotides read TGTGCCAGCAGCCCAGGACTAGCGGCCTCCTATACGCAGTATTTT. It is translated as CASSPGLAASYTQYF.

The J gene is TRBJ2-7, the V gene TRBV5-6, with D perhaps matching TRBD1 (5 bases). The germline gives CDR1 SGHDT, CDR2 YYEEEE. Trimming took 4 bases from V and 3 from J, leaving 11 bases between them. The CDR3 has 13 amino acids. CDR3 sequence (DNA): TGTGCCAGCAGCCCGTTTGACAGCTACGAGCAGTACTTC. Protein product: CASSPFDSYEQYF.

V usage is TRBV30 and J usage is TRBJ1-1; D is ambiguous. Trimming shortened V by 7 bases and J by 4 bases, and 13 bases separated the two germline ends. Per germline, CDR1 GTSNPN and CDR2 SVGIG (reference sequence). The CDR3 spans 12 residues. This CDR3 reads CASRKAGTEAFF. CDR3 coding DNA: TGTGCCTCCAGGAAGGCCGGCACTGAAGCTTTCTTT.

The J gene is TRBJ1-2, the V gene TRBV7-9; 11 bases match TRBD1. The CDR3 sequence is 16 residues long. Trimming took 2 bases from V and 4 from J; bases not matched to a gene: 6. CDR1 is SEHNR, CDR2 FQNEAQ, per germline (reference sequence). CDR3 nucleotide sequence: TGTGCCAGCAGCTTAAGCCGGACAGGGGGCTTCTATGGCTACACCTTC. Translated: CASSLSRTGGFYGYTF.